This T cell receptor beta chain was sequenced for a study of blood T cell repertoires in COVID-19 (dated by TCRdb to 2019 to 2021). Describing the broader study: The collaborator samples originated in the United States, Italy and Spain and spanned the acute and convalescent phases of COVID-19. The material from the prospective study consisted of cDNA or gDNA derived from T cells, B-cell-depleted T cells, or PBMCs. The sample metadata nearly always contained a de-identified subject ID, COVID-19 status, age in years and sex. The samples were drawn from two sources: the first 160 participants of the ongoing ImmuneRACE study, and 950 to 1,500 subjects contributed by 6 global collaborators. The repertoires were made available in a free public database intended to serve as a resource for research on the immune response to SARS-CoV-2. Where HLA class I and class II types were available, the types were taken from metadata supplied by the sample provider, not from assay-based typing. Subjects who had been exposed to COVID-19, were actively infected with it, or had recovered from it provided the deeply sampled blood TCRbeta repertoires that made up the dataset. Overall results and qualifications from the work: The amount of clinical and demographic metadata varied by source and participant and was provided uncurated.

Collaborating institutions collected whole blood in K2EDTA tubes following their own protocols. For TCRbeta analysis, collaborators shipped samples in one of three forms: frozen whole blood, isolated PBMCs, or DNA extracted from either of those sample types. The immunoSEQ Assay, a bias-controlled multiplex PCR, was used to amplify TCRbeta CDR3 regions from genomic DNA. Per the original workflow: Nucleated cell counts per sample were estimated from amplification of reference gene primers within the assay. To quantify the absolute abundance of each unique TCRbeta CDR3 rearrangement, sequence reads were collapsed and filtered. For each sample, productive Simpson clonality was calculated by taking the square root of Simpson's diversity index across productive rearrangements. TCRdb holds this immuneACCESS table with in-frame rearrangements only. Some clones are missing; in checked studies, unresolved V genes explain under half, and the rest has no known cause. The V and J calls and clone size were taken over from that table, and D and trimming were inferred from the DNA. This sample gives 88,000 or so clones in total; around 80% of them show up just once. Jointly, the top ten make up less than 15% of the sample.

V and J are trimmed by 5 bases and 6 bases, and the gene matches miss 4 bases of the junction. The germline V gene encodes CDR1 SGHTA and CDR2 FQGTGA. The CDR3 holds 14 amino acids from the cysteine to the phenylalanine. Only the CDR3 region is kept as DNA, spanning 42 bases read in frame from base 1. As to this clone: Its target antigen remains unknown. Per-base quality was not reported, and no clone a single base away is much larger than it.

This receptor chain uses TRBV7-3 and TRBJ2-3; 11 central nucleotides agree with TRBD2. Sample: peripheral blood. This clonotype originated in a man aged 80 or over with acute or convalescent COVID-19. The CDR3: CASSSSGGVDTQYF. The DNA reads TGTGCCAGCAGCAGTAGCGGGGGGGTTGATACGCAGTATTTT.